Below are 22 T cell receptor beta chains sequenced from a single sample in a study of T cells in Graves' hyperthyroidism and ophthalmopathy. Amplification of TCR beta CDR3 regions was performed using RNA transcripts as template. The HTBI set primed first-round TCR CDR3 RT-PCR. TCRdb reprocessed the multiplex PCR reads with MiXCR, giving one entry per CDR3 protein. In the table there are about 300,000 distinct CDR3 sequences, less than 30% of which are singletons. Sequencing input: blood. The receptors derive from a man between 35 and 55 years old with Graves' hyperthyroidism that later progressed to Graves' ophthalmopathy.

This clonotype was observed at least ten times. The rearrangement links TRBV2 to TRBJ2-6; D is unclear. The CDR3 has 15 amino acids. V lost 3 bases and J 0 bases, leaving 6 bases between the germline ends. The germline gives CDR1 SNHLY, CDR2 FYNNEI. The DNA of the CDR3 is TGTGCCAGCAGTGAGTCCGACTCTGGGGCCAACGTCCTGACTTTC. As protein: CASSESDSGANVLTF.

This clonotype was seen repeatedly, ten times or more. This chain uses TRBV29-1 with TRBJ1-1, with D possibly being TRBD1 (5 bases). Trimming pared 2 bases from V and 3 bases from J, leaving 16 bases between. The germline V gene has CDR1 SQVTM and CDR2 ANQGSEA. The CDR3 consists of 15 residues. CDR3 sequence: CSVEPSWGVDTEAFF. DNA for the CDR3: TGCAGCGTTGAACCGTCATGGGGGGTTGACACTGAAGCTTTCTTT.

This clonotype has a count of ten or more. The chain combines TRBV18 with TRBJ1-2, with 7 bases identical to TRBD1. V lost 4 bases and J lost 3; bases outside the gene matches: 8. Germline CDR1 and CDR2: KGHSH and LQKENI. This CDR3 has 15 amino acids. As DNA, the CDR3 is TGTGCCAGCTCACTACCCGGGACAGTAGACTATGGCTACACCTTC. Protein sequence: CASSLPGTVDYGYTF.

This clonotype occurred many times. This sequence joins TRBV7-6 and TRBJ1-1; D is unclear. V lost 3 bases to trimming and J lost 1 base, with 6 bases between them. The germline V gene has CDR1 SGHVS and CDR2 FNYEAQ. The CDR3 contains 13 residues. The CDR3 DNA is TGTGCCAGCAGCTTTTATGAGAACACTGAAGCTTTCTTT. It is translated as CASSFYENTEAFF.

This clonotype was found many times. CDR3 in DNA: TGTGCCAGCAGACAATCAGGACGCACTGAAGCTTTCTTT. Translation: CASRQSGRTEAFF. The genes are TRBV12-3 or TRBV12-4 and TRBJ1-1; D call uncertain. The V end was cut by 6 bases, the J end by 4 bases, with 12 bases between. This CDR3 region has 13 residues.

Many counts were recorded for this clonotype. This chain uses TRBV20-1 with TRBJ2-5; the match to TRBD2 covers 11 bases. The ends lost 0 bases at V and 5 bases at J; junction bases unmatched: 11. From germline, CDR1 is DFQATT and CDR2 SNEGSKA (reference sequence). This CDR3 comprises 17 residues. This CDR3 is CSARDWLAGGGLETQYF. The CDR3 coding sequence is TGCAGTGCTAGAGATTGGCTAGCGGGAGGTGGTTTGGAGACCCAGTACTTC.

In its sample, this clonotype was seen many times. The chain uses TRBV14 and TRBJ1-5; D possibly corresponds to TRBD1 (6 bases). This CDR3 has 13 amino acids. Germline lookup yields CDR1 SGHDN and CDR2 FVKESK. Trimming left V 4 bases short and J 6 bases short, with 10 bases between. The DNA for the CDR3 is TGTGCCAGCAGCCCAGGGGCAGGTCAGCCCCAGCATTTT. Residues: CASSPGAGQPQHF.

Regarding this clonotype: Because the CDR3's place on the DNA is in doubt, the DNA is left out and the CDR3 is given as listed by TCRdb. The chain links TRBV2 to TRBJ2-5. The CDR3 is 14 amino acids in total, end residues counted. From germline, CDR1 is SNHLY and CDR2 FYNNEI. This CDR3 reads CASSEVFGQETQYF.

This CDR3 reads CSANPGDYGYTF. CDR3 coding DNA: TGCAGTGCTAACCCAGGGGACTATGGCTACACCTTC. This sequence joins TRBV20-1 and TRBJ1-2; possibly TRBD1 for D (6 bases). Germline-derived CDR1 and CDR2 are DFQATT and SNEGSKA (reference sequence). Deletions cut 4 bases from V and 3 bases from J, with 9 bases between. The CDR3 length is 12 residues.

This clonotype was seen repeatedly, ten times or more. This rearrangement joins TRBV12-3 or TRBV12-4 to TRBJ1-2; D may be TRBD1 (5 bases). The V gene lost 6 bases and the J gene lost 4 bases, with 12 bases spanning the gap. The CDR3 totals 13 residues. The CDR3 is CASSTYGTYGYTF. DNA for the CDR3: TGTGCCAGCAGCACCTACGGGACCTATGGCTACACCTTC.

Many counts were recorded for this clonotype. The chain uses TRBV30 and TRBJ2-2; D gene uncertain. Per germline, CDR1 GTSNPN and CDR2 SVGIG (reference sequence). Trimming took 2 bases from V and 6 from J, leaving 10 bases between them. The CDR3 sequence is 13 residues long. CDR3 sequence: CAWSTYRAGELFF. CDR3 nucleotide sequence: TGTGCCTGGAGTACCTATCGGGCCGGGGAGCTGTTTTTT.

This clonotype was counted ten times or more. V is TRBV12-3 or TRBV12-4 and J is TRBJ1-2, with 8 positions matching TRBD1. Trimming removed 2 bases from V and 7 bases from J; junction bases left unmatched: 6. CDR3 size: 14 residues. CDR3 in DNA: TGTGCCAGCAGTTTATATCAGGGGGCGCTTGGCTACACCTTC. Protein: CASSLYQGALGYTF.

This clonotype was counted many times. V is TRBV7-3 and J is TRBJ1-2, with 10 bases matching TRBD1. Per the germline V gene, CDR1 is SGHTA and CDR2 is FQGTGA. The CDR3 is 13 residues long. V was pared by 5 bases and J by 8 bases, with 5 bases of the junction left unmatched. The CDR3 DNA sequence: TGTGCCAGCAGCCCAAGGACAGGGGGGGGCTACACCTTC. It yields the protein CASSPRTGGGYTF.

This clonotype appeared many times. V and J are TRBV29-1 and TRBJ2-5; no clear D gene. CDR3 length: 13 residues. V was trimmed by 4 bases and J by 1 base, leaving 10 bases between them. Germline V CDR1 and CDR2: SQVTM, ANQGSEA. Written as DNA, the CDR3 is TGCAGCGTTGCCCGGGCCTTCCAAGAGACCCAGTACTTC. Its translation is CSVARAFQETQYF.

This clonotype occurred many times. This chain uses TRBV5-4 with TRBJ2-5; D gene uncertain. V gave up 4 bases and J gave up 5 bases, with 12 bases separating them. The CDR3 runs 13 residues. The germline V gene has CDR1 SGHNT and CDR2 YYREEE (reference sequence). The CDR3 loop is CASSVTRRETQYF. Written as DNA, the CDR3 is TGTGCCAGCAGCGTGACTCGCCGGGAGACCCAGTACTTC.

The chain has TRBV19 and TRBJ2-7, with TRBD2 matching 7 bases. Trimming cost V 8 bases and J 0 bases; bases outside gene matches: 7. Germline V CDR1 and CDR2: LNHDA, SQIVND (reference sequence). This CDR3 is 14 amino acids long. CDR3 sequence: CASSSGGLSYEQYF. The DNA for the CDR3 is TGTGCCAGTTCCTCGGGGGGACTCTCCTACGAGCAGTACTTC.

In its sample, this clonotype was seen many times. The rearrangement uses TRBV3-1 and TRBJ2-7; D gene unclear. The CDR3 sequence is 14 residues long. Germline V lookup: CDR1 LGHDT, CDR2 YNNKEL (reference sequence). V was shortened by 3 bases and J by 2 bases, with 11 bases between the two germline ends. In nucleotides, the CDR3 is TGTGCCAGCAGCCACCCGTCGCGGACCTACGAGCAGTACTTC. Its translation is CASSHPSRTYEQYF.

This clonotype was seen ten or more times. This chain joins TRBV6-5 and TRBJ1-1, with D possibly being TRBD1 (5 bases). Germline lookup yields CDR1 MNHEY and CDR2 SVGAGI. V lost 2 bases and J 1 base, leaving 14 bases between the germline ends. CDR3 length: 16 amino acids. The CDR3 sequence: CASSYPRDGWNTEAFF. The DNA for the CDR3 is TGTGCCAGCAGTTACCCGAGGGACGGTTGGAACACTGAAGCTTTCTTT.

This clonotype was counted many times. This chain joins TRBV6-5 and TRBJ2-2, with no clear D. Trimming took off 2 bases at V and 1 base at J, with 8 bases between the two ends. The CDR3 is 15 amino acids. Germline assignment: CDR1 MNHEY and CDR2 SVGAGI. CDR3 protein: CASSYPTENTGELFF. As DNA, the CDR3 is TGTGCCAGCAGTTACCCAACAGAGAACACCGGGGAGCTGTTTTTT.

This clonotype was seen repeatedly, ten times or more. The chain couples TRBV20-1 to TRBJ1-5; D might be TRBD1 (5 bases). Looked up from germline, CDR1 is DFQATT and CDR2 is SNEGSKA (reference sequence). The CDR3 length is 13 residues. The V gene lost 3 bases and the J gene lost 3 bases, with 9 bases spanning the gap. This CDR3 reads CSASGASNQPQHF. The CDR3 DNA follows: TGCAGTGCTAGTGGGGCCTCCAATCAGCCCCAGCATTTT.

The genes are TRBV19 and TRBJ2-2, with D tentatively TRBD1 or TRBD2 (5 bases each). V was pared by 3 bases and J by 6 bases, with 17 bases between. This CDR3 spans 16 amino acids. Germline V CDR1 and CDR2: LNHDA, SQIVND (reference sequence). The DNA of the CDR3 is TGTGCCAGTAGTATTCTTACGGGACGAAAGGCCGGGGAGCTGTTTTTT. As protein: CASSILTGRKAGELFF.

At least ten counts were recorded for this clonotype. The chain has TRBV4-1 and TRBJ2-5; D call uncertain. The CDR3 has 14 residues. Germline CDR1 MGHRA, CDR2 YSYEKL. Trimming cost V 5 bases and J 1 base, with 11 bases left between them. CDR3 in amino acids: CASSSGPTQETQYF. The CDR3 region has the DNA TGCGCCAGCAGCAGTGGGCCTACCCAAGAGACCCAGTACTTC.